The present entry profiles one T cell receptor (beta chain) with its context. In building TCR beta libraries, iRepertoire HTBI primers were used together with Arm-PCR of CDR3 regions. TCRdb re-derived calls from the multiplex PCR reads in MiXCR, one entry per CDR3 protein. The top ten clones hold roughly 23% of a sample with 420,000 or so distinct CDR3 sequences, roughly 15% of them seen once. Unmatched junction bases numbered 7, after V lost 8 bases and J lost 3 bases. The germline gives CDR1 LGHDT, CDR2 YNNKEL (reference sequence). This CDR3 comprises 15 residues. Regarding time point: newly diagnosed GD, antithyroid drugs for less than 3 months. From PBMCs, RNA was extracted and then used to make the TCR library. The entry originates in a study of regulatory T cells in long-lasting Graves disease. The same data also went into a second study, on T cells in Graves' hyperthyroidism and ophthalmopathy.

The chain has TRBV3-1 and TRBJ2-1; TRBD2 aligns across 10 bases. The sequence was collected from a woman between 18 and 30 years old with Graves disease. Sequencing was performed on peripheral blood mononuclear cells (PBMCs), taken at new diagnosis, from a patient treated with antithyroid drugs. The CDR3 DNA reads as TGTGCCAGCGAACGTTTAGCGGGGGGCTACAATGAGCAGTTCTTC. Protein product: CASERLAGGYNEQFF.